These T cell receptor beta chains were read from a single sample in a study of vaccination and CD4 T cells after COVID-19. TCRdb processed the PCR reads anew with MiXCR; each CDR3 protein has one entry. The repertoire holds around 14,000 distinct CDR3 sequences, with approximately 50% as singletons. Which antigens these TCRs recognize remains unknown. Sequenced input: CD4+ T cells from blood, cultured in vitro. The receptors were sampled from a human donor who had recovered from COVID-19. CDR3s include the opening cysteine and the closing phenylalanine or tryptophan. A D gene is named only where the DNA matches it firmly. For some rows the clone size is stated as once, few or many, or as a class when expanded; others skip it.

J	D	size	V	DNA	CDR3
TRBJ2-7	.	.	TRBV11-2	TGTGCCAGCAGCTTATCCTCCCCAGGGTACTACGAGCAGTACTTC	CASSLSSPGYYEQYF
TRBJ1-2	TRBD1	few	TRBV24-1	TGTGCCACCAGTGATCCCCCGGGACAGGGGACCACCCGGAGTGGCTACACCTTC	CATSDPPGQGTTRSGYTF
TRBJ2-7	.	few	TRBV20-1	TGCAGTGCTAAACGACAAGCACTGAGGCCCGAGCAGTACTTC	CSAKRQALRPEQYF
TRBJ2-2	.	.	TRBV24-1	TGTGCCACCAGTGTAGCGGTCACCGGGGAGCTGTTTTTT	CATSVAVTGELFF
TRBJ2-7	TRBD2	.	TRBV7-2	TGTGCCAGCAGCTTAGCGGTGTTGGGCGGGGCGGGAGTGGGGTACGAGCAGTACTTC	CASSLAVLGGAGVGYEQYF
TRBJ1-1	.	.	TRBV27	TGTGCCAGCAGTTTATCTTGGGGGGTTCTGAACACTGAAGCTTTCTTT	CASSLSWGVLNTEAFF
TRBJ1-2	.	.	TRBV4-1	TGCGCCAGCAGCTCCGTTGGCAGACGGTCTAACTATGGCTACACCTTC	CASSSVGRRSNYGYTF
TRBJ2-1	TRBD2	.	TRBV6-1	TGTGCCAGCGGGGACCCTTCTCGCGGGGGGGCCGATGAGCAGTTCTTC	CASGDPSRGGADEQFF
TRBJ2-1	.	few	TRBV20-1	TGCAGTGCCCGGGGTGAATTTTACAATGAGCAGTTCTTC	CSARGEFYNEQFF
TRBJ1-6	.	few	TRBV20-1	TGCAGTGCTAGGCAGGGACATCGGGCGGGGCCCCTCCACTTT	CSARQGHRAGPLHF
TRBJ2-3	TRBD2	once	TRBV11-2	TGTGCCAGCAGCTTAGAAGGCGGGGGGCTCACAGATACGCAGTATTTT	CASSLEGGGLTDTQYF
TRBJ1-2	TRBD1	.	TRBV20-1	TGCAGTGCTGCCCCTGACAGGGGGTATGGCTACACCTTC	CSAAPDRGYGYTF
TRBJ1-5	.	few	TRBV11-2	TGTGCCAGCAGCTCAGGGTTGAATCAGCCCCAGCATTTT	CASSSGLNQPQHF
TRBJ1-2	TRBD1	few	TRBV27	TGTGCCAGCAGCTCCGAGGGCCGGACAGGTGGACGTGGCTACACCTTC	CASSSEGRTGGRGYTF
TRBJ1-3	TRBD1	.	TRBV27	TGTGCCAGCAGTCGCAGGGGGTCTGGAAACACCATATATTTT	CASSRRGSGNTIYF